Below, 10 T cell receptor beta chains from the same sample are listed, as sequenced in a study of blood T cells in healthy people across ages. For the second PCR, which ran for roughly 7 to 11 cycles, a sample-barcoded 5' primer and a J-beta primer mix were used. MiXCR was run by TCRdb on the 5' RACE reads, yielding one entry per CDR3 protein. The sample lists about 800,000 distinct CDR3 sequences, 55% to 75% occurring once. Sequencing was done on a sample of blood. The receptor source for this set is a young man in good health.

The chain uses TRBV4-3 and TRBJ1-1; D remains ambiguous. Germline CDR1 and CDR2: LGHNA and YSLEER. V lost 0 bases and J 6 bases, leaving 8 bases between the germline ends. The length of the CDR3 is 13 residues. Here the CDR3 DNA reads TGCGCCAGCAGCCAAGATCTAGGTTCTGAAGCTTTCTTT. Translation: CASSQDLGSEAFF.

This clonotype was counted a single time. The rearrangement links TRBV7-7 to TRBJ2-2, with 9 nucleotides matching TRBD1. V lost 4 bases and J lost 1; bases outside the gene matches: 10. Germline CDR1 is SSHAT and CDR2 is FNYEAQ (reference sequence). The CDR3 is 18 amino acids. The CDR3 DNA reads TGTGCCAGCAGCTCAAAAGTAACGGGACAGGGGAACACCGGGGAGCTGTTTTTT. Protein sequence: CASSSKVTGQGNTGELFF.

V is TRBV6-2 or TRBV6-3 and J is TRBJ2-7, with 7 bases aligning to TRBD1. The germline V gene has CDR1 MNHEY and CDR2 SVGEGT. The CDR3 contains 15 residues. Germline trimming cut 6 bases from V and 6 bases from J; bases unmatched to any gene: 14. The CDR3, as DNA: TGTGCCAGCAGACGCCAAGGTAAAGGGGGCTCCGAGCAGTACTTC. Amino acid sequence: CASRRQGKGGSEQYF.

A few counts support this clonotype. This chain connects TRBV20-1 to TRBJ2-1; a weak D match, TRBD2 (5 bases). The CDR3 totals 13 residues. The germline V and J ends were trimmed by 5 bases and 3 bases, with 11 bases remaining between them. Germline loops: CDR1 DFQATT, CDR2 SNEGSKA (reference sequence). The CDR3 region is CSASLDYYNEQFF. The CDR3 nucleotides read TGCAGTGCTTCCCTCGACTACTACAATGAGCAGTTCTTC.

This clonotype has just a few counts. V usage is TRBV5-1 and J usage is TRBJ2-5; perhaps TRBD2 as D (5 bases). Trimming removed 4 bases from V and 1 base from J, with 17 bases in between. The CDR3 totals 16 residues. The V gene's germline CDR1 is SGHRS and CDR2 YFSETQ. The CDR3 sequence is CASSGTLEPFQETQYF. DNA for the CDR3: TGCGCCAGCAGCGGAACACTAGAGCCTTTCCAAGAGACCCAGTACTTC.

This clonotype was detected only a few times. The chain has TRBV29-1 and TRBJ1-6; D uncertain. Trimming pared 6 bases from V and 9 bases from J, leaving 15 bases between. The CDR3 spans 13 residues. From germline, CDR1 is SQVTM and CDR2 ANQGSEA. The CDR3 region has the DNA TGCAGCGTCGAATGGACGCTCGCTTCACCCCTCCACTTT. This translates into CSVEWTLASPLHF. The full variable domain, its missing parts supplied by reference TRBV29-1 and TRBJ1-6, is SAVISQKPSRDICQRGTSLTIQCQVDSQVTMMFWYRQQPGQSLTLIATANQGSEATYESGFVIDKFPISRPNLTFSTLTVSNMSPEDSSIYLCSVEWTLASPLHFGNGTRLTVT.

This clonotype turned up a few times. The V gene is TRBV5-1, the J gene TRBJ2-1; tentative D call: TRBD2 (6 bases). Trimming took 1 base from V and 6 from J, leaving 14 bases between them. The CDR3 spans 15 residues. Germline V gene lookup returns CDR1 SGHRS and CDR2 YFSETQ. The DNA for the CDR3 is TGCGCCAGCAGCTTGACGGGAGTCCAATCCAATGAGCAGTTCTTC. Translating it yields CASSLTGVQSNEQFF.

The chain couples TRBV29-1 to TRBJ1-2; possibly TRBD1 for D (5 bases). Germline V lookup: CDR1 SQVTM, CDR2 ANQGSEA. Trimming took off 7 bases at V and 5 bases at J, with 20 bases between the two ends. The CDR3 is 14 amino acids. The CDR3 is CSAGSNRGAYGYTF. CDR3 nucleotides: TGCAGCGCCGGATCGAATCGGGGCGCGTATGGCTACACCTTC.

This clonotype was detected a few times. The CDR3, as DNA: TGCAGTGCTAGCGGGGACCGGCCGAGGGCCCAGTACTTC. Translated: CSASGDRPRAQYF. This chain links TRBV20-1 with TRBJ2-7; D may correspond to TRBD1 or TRBD2 (5 bases each). CDR3 size: 13 residues. Germline V gives CDR1 DFQATT, CDR2 SNEGSKA (reference sequence). Trimming took off 3 bases at V and 10 bases at J, with 19 bases between the two ends.

In DNA, the CDR3 is TGTGCCAGCCCCGGACTTCCCGCTGAGCAGTTCTTC. Amino acid sequence: CASPGLPAEQFF. The J gene is TRBJ2-1, the V gene TRBV5-4; a possible D gene is TRBD2 (5 bases). CDR3 length equals 12 residues. Germline lookup yields CDR1 SGHNT and CDR2 YYREEE (reference sequence). V was pared by 7 bases and J by 9 bases, with 14 bases between.